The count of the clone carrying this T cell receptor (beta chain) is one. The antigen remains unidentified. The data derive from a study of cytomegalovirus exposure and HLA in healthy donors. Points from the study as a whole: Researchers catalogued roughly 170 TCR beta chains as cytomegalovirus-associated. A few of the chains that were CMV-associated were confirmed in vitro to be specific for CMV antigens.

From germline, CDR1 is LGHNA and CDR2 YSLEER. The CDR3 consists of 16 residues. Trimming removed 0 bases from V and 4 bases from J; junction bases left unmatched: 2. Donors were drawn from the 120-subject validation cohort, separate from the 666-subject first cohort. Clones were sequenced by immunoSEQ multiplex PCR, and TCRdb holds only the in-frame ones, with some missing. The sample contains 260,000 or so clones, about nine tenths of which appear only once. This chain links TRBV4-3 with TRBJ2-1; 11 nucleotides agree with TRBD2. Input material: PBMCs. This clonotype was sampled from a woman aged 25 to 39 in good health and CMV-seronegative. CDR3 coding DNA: TGCGCCAGCAGCCAAGAGAGACTAGCGGGGTACAATGAGCAGTTCTTC. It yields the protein CASSQERLAGYNEQFF.